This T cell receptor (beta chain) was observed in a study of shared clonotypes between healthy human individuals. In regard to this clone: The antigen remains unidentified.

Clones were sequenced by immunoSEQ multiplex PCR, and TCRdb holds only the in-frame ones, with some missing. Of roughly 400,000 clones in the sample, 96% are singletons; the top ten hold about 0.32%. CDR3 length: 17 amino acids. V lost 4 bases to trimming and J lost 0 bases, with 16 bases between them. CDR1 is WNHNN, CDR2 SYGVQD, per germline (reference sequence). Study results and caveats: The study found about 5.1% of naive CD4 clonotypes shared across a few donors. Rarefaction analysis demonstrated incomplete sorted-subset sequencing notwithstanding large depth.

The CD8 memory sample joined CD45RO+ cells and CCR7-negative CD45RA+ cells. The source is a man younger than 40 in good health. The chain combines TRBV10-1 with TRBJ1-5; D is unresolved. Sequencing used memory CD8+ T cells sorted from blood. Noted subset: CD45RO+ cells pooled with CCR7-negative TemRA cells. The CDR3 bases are TGCGCCAGCAGTGCGGAGACGGCCCGGGATAGCAATCAGCCCCAGCATTTT. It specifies CASSAETARDSNQPQHF.